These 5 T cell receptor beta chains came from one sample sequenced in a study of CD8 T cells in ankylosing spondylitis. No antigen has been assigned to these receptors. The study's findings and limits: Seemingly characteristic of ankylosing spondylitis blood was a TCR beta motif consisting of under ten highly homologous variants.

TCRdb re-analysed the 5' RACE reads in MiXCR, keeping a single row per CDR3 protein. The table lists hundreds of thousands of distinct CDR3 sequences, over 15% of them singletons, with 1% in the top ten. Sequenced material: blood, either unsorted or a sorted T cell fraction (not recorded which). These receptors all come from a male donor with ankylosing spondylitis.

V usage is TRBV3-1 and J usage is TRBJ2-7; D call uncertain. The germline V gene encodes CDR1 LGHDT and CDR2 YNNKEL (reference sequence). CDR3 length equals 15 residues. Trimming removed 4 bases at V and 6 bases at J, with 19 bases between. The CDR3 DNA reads TGTGCCAGCAGCCCTCCAGGAGTTCAAGCAGGCGAGCAGTACTTC. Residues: CASSPPGVQAGEQYF.

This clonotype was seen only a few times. The CDR3, as DNA: TGCAGTGCTAACCGGGACAGAAACACCGGGGAGCTGTTTTTT. Protein sequence: CSANRDRNTGELFF. This chain joins TRBV20-1 and TRBJ2-2; 7 positions agree with TRBD1. V dropped 4 bases and J dropped 2; count of bases not matched to a gene: 4. CDR3 length equals 14 residues. CDR1 and CDR2 (germline): DFQATT, SNEGSKA (reference sequence).

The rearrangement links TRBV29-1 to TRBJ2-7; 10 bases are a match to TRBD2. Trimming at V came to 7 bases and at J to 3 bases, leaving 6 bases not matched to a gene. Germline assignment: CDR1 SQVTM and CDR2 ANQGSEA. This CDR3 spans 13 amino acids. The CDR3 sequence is CSAGSGGSYEQYF. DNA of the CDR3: TGCAGCGCCGGTAGCGGGGGGAGCTACGAGCAGTACTTC.

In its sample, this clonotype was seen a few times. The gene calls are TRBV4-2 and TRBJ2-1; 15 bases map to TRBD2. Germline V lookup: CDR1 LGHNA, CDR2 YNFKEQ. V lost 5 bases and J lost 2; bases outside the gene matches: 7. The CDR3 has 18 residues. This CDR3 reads CASSTRTSGRGPYNEQFF. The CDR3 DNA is TGTGCCAGCAGCACAAGGACTAGCGGGAGGGGGCCCTACAATGAGCAGTTCTTC.

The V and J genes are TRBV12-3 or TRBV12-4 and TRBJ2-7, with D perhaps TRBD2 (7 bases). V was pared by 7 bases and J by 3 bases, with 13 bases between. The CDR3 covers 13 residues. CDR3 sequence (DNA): TGTGCCAGCACCATAGGGGGGGACTACGAGCAGTACTTC. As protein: CASTIGGDYEQYF.